Listed here are 14 T cell receptor beta chains from one sample, sequenced in a study of tumor-infiltrating lymphocytes in localized non-small cell lung cancer. Sequenced by immunoSEQ multiplex PCR; TCRdb stores in-frame clones only, minus some. The sample consists of roughly 5,100 clones, roughly 95% of them appearing once. The specimen was uninvolved lung tissue not adjacent to the tumor. These receptors originate from a human donor with non-small cell lung cancer.

V usage is TRBV30 and J usage is TRBJ1-2, with D possibly matching TRBD1 (6 bases). Trimming removed 3 bases at V and 8 bases at J, with 13 bases between. Germline V gene lookup returns CDR1 GTSNPN and CDR2 SVGIG (reference sequence). The CDR3 runs 12 residues. The CDR3 region has the DNA TGTGCCTGGAGGGGGGGCCCCCGGGGCTACACCTTC. It codes for CAWRGGPRGYTF.

The J gene is TRBJ1-6, the V gene TRBV4-3, with TRBD1 matching over 9 bases. J gave up 4 bases and V 1 base, and 2 bases lay outside the gene matches. The CDR3 loop spans 16 amino acids. Germline CDR1 and CDR2: LGHNA and YSLEER. DNA for the CDR3: TGCGCCAGCAGCCAAGGGACAGGGGCGTATAATTCACCCCTCCACTTT. Amino acids: CASSQGTGAYNSPLHF.

The CDR3 bases are TGTGCCAGCAGCTGGGTGGAGAGGAGTGATACGCAGTATTTT. It is translated as CASSWVERSDTQYF. The V and J genes are TRBV11-2 and TRBJ2-3; D unresolved. The CDR3 covers 14 residues. Germline V gene sequence: CDR1 SGHAT, CDR2 FQNNGV. Between the trimmed V and J ends, which lost 4 bases and 6 bases, there was a span of 14 bases.

The chain has TRBV19 and TRBJ1-1, with a weak D call TRBD1 (5 bases). The CDR3 has 15 amino acids. Germline values: CDR1 LNHDA, CDR2 SQIVND (reference sequence). V was trimmed by 5 bases and J by 5 bases, leaving 18 bases between them. The CDR3 spells CASSALLLGDTEAFF. CDR3 in DNA: TGTGCCAGTAGTGCTCTTCTCTTAGGGGATACTGAAGCTTTCTTT.

In its sample, this clone was seen once. The rearrangement uses TRBV7-2 and TRBJ2-5, with TRBD1 identical over 9 bases. The CDR3 totals 17 residues. The trim removed 5 bases at V and 5 bases at J, leaving 15 bases unmatched. In germline, CDR1 is SGHTA, CDR2 FQGNSA. The CDR3 loop is CASSLPTSDRGGETQYF. For the CDR3, the DNA is TGTGCCAGCAGCCTCCCCACCTCAGACAGGGGGGGCGAGACCCAGTACTTC.

The gene calls are TRBV18 and TRBJ2-5; TRBD1 is a possible D gene (5 bases). The length of the CDR3 is 13 residues. The germline V gene has CDR1 KGHSH and CDR2 LQKENI. The germline V and J ends were trimmed by 2 bases and 3 bases, with 7 bases remaining between them. The CDR3 bases are TGTGCCAGCTCACCAACCAGGGAAGAGACCCAGTACTTC. Its protein is CASSPTREETQYF. Variable domain in full (rest from reference TRBV18 and TRBJ2-5): NAGVMQNPRHLVRRRGQEARLRCSPMKGHSHVYWYRQLPEEGLKFMVYLQKENIIDESGMPKERFSAEFPKEGPSILRIQQVVRGDSAAYFCASSPTREETQYFGPGTRLLVL.

The chain has TRBV5-4 and TRBJ1-3; the D gene is possibly TRBD1 (6 bases). This CDR3 comprises 17 residues. V lost 0 bases and J lost 3, with 16 bases in between. CDR1 is SGHNT and CDR2 is YYREEE in the germline V gene (reference sequence). As DNA, the CDR3 is TGTGCCAGCAGCTTGGCCGGACAGTCACTCAGTGGAAACACCATATATTTT. Translation: CASSLAGQSLSGNTIYF.

In DNA, the CDR3 is TGTGCCAGCAGCTACGGGACATACGAAAAGACCCAGTACTTC. It codes for CASSYGTYEKTQYF. The chain is built from TRBV7-9 and TRBJ2-5, with D possibly being TRBD1 (6 bases). Trimming stripped 4 bases from V and 6 bases from J, with 15 bases between. This CDR3 is built from 14 residues. Germline V CDR1 and CDR2: SEHNR, FQNEAQ (reference sequence).

The chain joins TRBV7-9 to TRBJ2-1, with D perhaps TRBD1 (5 bases). The V gene lost 3 bases and the J gene lost 10 bases, with 10 bases spanning the gap. Germline V gene data show CDR1 as SEHNR and CDR2 as FQNEAQ (reference sequence). CDR3 size: 12 residues. The DNA of the CDR3 is TGTGCCAGCAGCTTGGCGGCAGGGGAGCAGTTCTTC. Translating it yields CASSLAAGEQFF. The full variable domain, rest sourced from reference TRBV7-9 and TRBJ2-1, is DTGVSQNPRHKITKRGQNVTFRCDPISEHNRLYWYRQTLGQGPEFLTYFQNEAQLEKSRLLSDRFSAERPKGSFSTLEIQRTEQGDSAMYLCASSLAAGEQFFGPGTRLTVL.

The CDR3 nucleotides read TGCGCCAGCAGCCAGCCTAGCGGGGGGGTGAACATTCAGTACTTC. This translates into CASSQPSGGVNIQYF. The V gene is TRBV4-3, the J gene TRBJ2-4; 12 bases line up with TRBD2. Unmatched junction bases numbered 4, after V lost 3 bases and J lost 7 bases. CDR3 length: 15 residues. Germline-derived CDR1 and CDR2 are LGHNA and YSLEER.

This clone appeared a single time. This chain links TRBV6-5 with TRBJ1-4; TRBD1 aligns across 10 bases. CDR1 MNHEY and CDR2 SVGAGI come from the germline V gene. This CDR3 has 16 residues. The V segment lost 0 bases and the J segment 8 bases; nucleotides outside the gene matches: 6. The CDR3 sequence is CASSYSGTGVPEKLFF. CDR3 sequence (DNA): TGTGCCAGCAGTTACTCGGGGACAGGGGTGCCGGAAAAACTGTTTTTT.

This clone is a singleton in its sample. This sequence joins TRBV19 and TRBJ2-5; D is perhaps TRBD1 or TRBD2 (5 bases each). Per the germline V gene, CDR1 is LNHDA and CDR2 is SQIVND (reference sequence). The length of the CDR3 is 14 residues. V lost 3 bases and J lost 7, with 15 bases in between. CDR3 DNA sequence: TGTGCCAGTAGTATTACAGGAGGTGACGGGACCCAGTACTTC. Protein: CASSITGGDGTQYF.

J is TRBJ2-6 and V is TRBV6-5; D is ambiguous. Germline-derived CDR1 and CDR2 are MNHEY and SVGAGI. This CDR3 spans 15 amino acids. The V gene lost 7 bases and the J gene lost 2 bases, with 12 bases spanning the gap. The CDR3 is CASKTSKAGANVLTF. The CDR3 DNA follows: TGTGCCAGCAAAACGTCCAAGGCTGGGGCCAACGTCCTGACTTTC.

V and J are TRBV5-5 and TRBJ1-5; maybe TRBD1 (6 bases). Trimming stripped 4 bases from V and 7 bases from J, with 15 bases between. CDR1 is SGHKS, CDR2 YYEKEE, per germline (reference sequence). CDR3 length: 14 amino acids. The CDR3 DNA reads TGTGCCAGCAGCGCTGGCAGGGGATGGCAGCCCCAGCATTTT. Its translation is CASSAGRGWQPQHF.